These 23 T cell receptor beta chains were sequenced from one sample in a study of control samples from healthy donors and cancer patients. Sequenced by immunoSEQ multiplex PCR; TCRdb stores in-frame clones only, minus some. Here the sample spans 400,000 to 500,000 clones, 75% to 95% being singletons. The sample taken for sequencing was PBMCs. The receptor source for this set is a middle-aged man with head and neck cancer.

CDR3 in DNA: TGTGCCAGCAGCTTGACAGGGGTAGGGTCACCCCTCCACTTT. Its protein product is CASSLTGVGSPLHF. The chain carries TRBV7-3 and TRBJ1-6; 8 positions agree with TRBD1. With V trimmed by 3 bases and J by 10 bases, 5 bases remained unmatched. This CDR3 has 14 amino acids. The V gene's germline CDR1 is SGHTA and CDR2 FQGTGA.

The chain recombines TRBV29-1 with TRBJ2-2; unclear D gene. The CDR3 length is 19 residues. Germline CDR1 reads SQVTM; CDR2 reads ANQGSEA. V was pared by 0 bases and J by 0 bases, with 20 bases between. The DNA of the CDR3 is TGCAGCGTTGAAGATCAGTCCAGCGACCGTTTCGCGAACACCGGGGAGCTGTTTTTT. Protein sequence: CSVEDQSSDRFANTGELFF.

The chain joins TRBV7-2 to TRBJ1-5; D is unresolved. The CDR3 contains 14 residues. The V gene lost 3 bases and the J gene lost 6 bases, with 12 bases spanning the gap. Germline loops: CDR1 SGHTA, CDR2 FQGNSA. In DNA form, the CDR3 reads TGTGCCAGCAGCTTTGGTGAGAGGGTTCAGCCCCAGCATTTT. Translation: CASSFGERVQPQHF.

This chain links TRBV28 with TRBJ2-7; 10 nucleotides match TRBD2. The V gene end was trimmed by 4 bases and the J gene end by 2 bases; junction bases not matched to a gene: 5. Germline V lookup: CDR1 MDHEN, CDR2 SYDVKM. This CDR3 region has 15 residues. The CDR3 region has the DNA TGTGCCAGCAGTTCTAGCGGGGGCCCGCCCTACGAGCAGTACTTC. Its protein is CASSSSGGPPYEQYF.

The rearrangement joins TRBV7-3 to TRBJ2-1, with 9 bases lining up with TRBD2. After removal of 3 bases from V and 8 bases from J, the junction contained 5 bases not matched to a gene. The germline gives CDR1 SGHTA, CDR2 FQGTGA. The CDR3 contains 14 residues. The CDR3 is CASSFGLASDEQFF. CDR3 in DNA: TGTGCCAGCAGCTTCGGACTAGCGAGCGATGAGCAGTTCTTC.

The chain links TRBV5-1 to TRBJ1-2; possibly TRBD1 for D (6 bases). Germline loops: CDR1 SGHRS, CDR2 YFSETQ. Trimming removed 0 bases from V and 5 bases from J, with 14 bases in between. This CDR3 region has 15 residues. The DNA of the CDR3 is TGCGCCAGCAGCTTGGACGGGACAACAATGTATGGCTACACCTTC. The encoded protein is CASSLDGTTMYGYTF.

A single count supports this clone. The V gene is TRBV6-6, the J gene TRBJ1-1, with 7 bases fitting TRBD1. This CDR3 spans 12 amino acids. The junction had 7 bases not matched to a gene; V was cut back by 4 bases and J by 11 bases. CDR1 is MNHNY and CDR2 is SVGAGI in the germline V gene (reference sequence). The CDR3 sequence is CASSLDRVVAFF. As DNA, the CDR3 is TGTGCCAGCAGTTTAGACAGGGTTGTTGCTTTCTTT.

The CDR3 region has the DNA TGTGCCACCAGTGCCGGGACAGTGGGGGCAGATACGCAGTATTTT. Encoded protein: CATSAGTVGADTQYF. The rearrangement links TRBV24-1 to TRBJ2-3; 7 bases map to TRBD1. There are 15 residues in the CDR3. CDR1 KGHDR and CDR2 SFDVKD come from the germline V gene. After removal of 5 bases from V and 4 bases from J, the junction contained 8 bases not matched to a gene.

The chain joins TRBV28 to TRBJ1-1; no firm D call. Germline V CDR1 and CDR2: MDHEN, SYDVKM. The CDR3 totals 14 residues. The germline V and J ends were trimmed by 5 bases and 3 bases, with 13 bases remaining between them. The CDR3 here is CASSETMVDTEAFF. Written as DNA, the CDR3 is TGTGCCAGCAGTGAGACAATGGTGGACACTGAAGCTTTCTTT.

The chain uses TRBV3-1 (or the pseudogene TRBV3-2) and TRBJ1-4, with TRBD1 as a possible D gene (6 bases). Looked up from germline, CDR1 is LGHDT and CDR2 is YNNKEL (reference sequence). The V end was cut by 1 base, the J end by 5 bases, with 14 bases between. This CDR3 spans 16 amino acids. The DNA for the CDR3 is TGTGCCAGCAGCCAAGTAAAGGGCAGGGGAAATGAAAAACTGTTTTTT. Translating it yields CASSQVKGRGNEKLFF.

The rearrangement links TRBV7-2 to TRBJ1-1; D unresolved. Germline V lookup: CDR1 SGHTA, CDR2 FQGNSA. With 5 bases removed from V and 1 base from J, the gap between germline ends came to 14 bases. CDR3 size: 15 residues. DNA for the CDR3: TGTGCCAGCAGCGCCCGGGTAGCCGGGAACACTGAAGCTTTCTTT. Its translation: CASSARVAGNTEAFF.

The chain is built from TRBV7-9 and TRBJ2-5; D is undetermined. The CDR3 has 12 amino acids. The V and J ends lost 1 base and 2 bases respectively, with 2 bases between them. CDR1 is SEHNR and CDR2 is FQNEAQ in the germline V gene (reference sequence). The CDR3 DNA reads TGTGCCAGCAGCTTAGGGCAAGAGACCCAGTACTTC. It is translated as CASSLGQETQYF.

In this sample, this clone turned up once. This sequence joins TRBV19 and TRBJ1-1; maybe TRBD1 (6 bases). This CDR3 comprises 17 residues. Trimming took off 0 bases at V and 6 bases at J, with 20 bases between the two ends. Germline CDR1 is LNHDA and CDR2 is SQIVND (reference sequence). The CDR3 is CASSIDHTTGARSEAFF. The CDR3 DNA reads TGTGCCAGTAGTATAGATCATACTACGGGGGCGCGGTCTGAAGCTTTCTTT. The full variable domain, its missing parts supplied by reference TRBV19 and TRBJ1-1, is DGGITQSPKYLFRKEGQNVTLSCEQNLNHDAMYWYRQDPGQGLRLIYYSQIVNDFQKGDIAEGYSVSREKKESFPLTVTSAQKNPTAFYLCASSIDHTTGARSEAFFGQGTRLTVV.

This clone was seen only a few times. The chain employs TRBV6-6 and TRBJ1-1; D gene unclear. Trimming removed 11 bases from V and 3 bases from J, with 13 bases in between. This CDR3 has 12 amino acids. The germline gives CDR1 MNHNY, CDR2 SVGAGI (reference sequence). For the CDR3, the DNA is TGTGCCCACGGGGAGGGAGACACTGAAGCTTTCTTT. Its translation is CAHGEGDTEAFF.

This sequence joins TRBV2 and TRBJ1-2, with a tentative D call TRBD1 (5 bases). Per the germline V gene, CDR1 is SNHLY and CDR2 is FYNNEI. V lost 2 bases, J lost 0 bases, and 13 bases lay in between. This CDR3 comprises 16 residues. CDR3 DNA: TGTGCCAGCAGTGAATCGGCGGCGACAGCTAACTATGGCTACACCTTC. It specifies CASSESAATANYGYTF.

This clone appeared a single time. The chain combines TRBV5-5 with TRBJ1-2; tentatively, D is TRBD1 (6 bases). This CDR3 is 15 amino acids long. CDR1 SGHKS and CDR2 YYEKEE come from the germline V gene (reference sequence). The ends were cut back, 5 bases at V and 3 bases at J, with 17 bases in the middle. The CDR3 coding sequence is TGTGCCAGCAGAGCCCTAGGACAGTGGGACTATGGCTACACCTTC. As protein: CASRALGQWDYGYTF.

J is TRBJ1-1 and V is TRBV28; D perhaps matches TRBD1 (5 bases). V was clipped by 2 bases and J by 5 bases, with 15 bases between them. Germline values: CDR1 MDHEN, CDR2 SYDVKM. This CDR3 spans 15 amino acids. The CDR3 nucleotides read TGTGCCAGCAGTTTACCCCCCGGGGCGCCAACTGAAGCTTTCTTT. This codes for CASSLPPGAPTEAFF.

In its sample, this clone was seen once. The same CDR3 can be traced to other DNA sequences in this sample. This chain links TRBV28 with TRBJ1-1; 8 positions match TRBD1. The CDR3 has 14 amino acids. With V trimmed by 3 bases and J by 3 bases, 3 bases remained unmatched. Germline values: CDR1 MDHEN, CDR2 SYDVKM. CDR3 amino acids: CASSLTGVDTEAFF. CDR3 in DNA: TGTGCCAGCAGTTTGACAGGGGTTGACACTGAAGCTTTCTTT. The variable domain in full, with the rest retrieved from reference TRBV28 and TRBJ1-1, is DVKVTQSSRYLVKRTGEKVFLECVQDMDHENMFWYRQDPGLGLRLIYFSYDVKMKEKGDIPEGYSVSREKKERFSLILESASTNQTSMYLCASSLTGVDTEAFFGQGTRLTVV.

In this sample, this clone turned up a few times. The chain joins TRBV19 to TRBJ1-5; tentative D call: TRBD1 (5 bases). The CDR3 totals 13 residues. The germline V gene has CDR1 LNHDA and CDR2 SQIVND (reference sequence). V lost 7 bases and J lost 6, with 13 bases in between. The CDR3 reads CASKTTGGQPQHF. The CDR3 DNA is TGTGCCAGTAAGACAACAGGAGGTCAGCCCCAGCATTTT. The full variable domain, in which reference TRBV19 and TRBJ1-5 provide the parts outside the CDR3, is DGGITQSPKYLFRKEGQNVTLSCEQNLNHDAMYWYRQDPGQGLRLIYYSQIVNDFQKGDIAEGYSVSREKKESFPLTVTSAQKNPTAFYLCASKTTGGQPQHFGDGTRLSIL.

J is TRBJ2-1 and V is TRBV11-3; TRBD2 matches 11 bases. The CDR3 extends over 15 amino acids. J was trimmed by 7 bases and V by 5 bases; bases with no gene match: 7. Germline V gives CDR1 SGHNT, CDR2 YENEEA. The CDR3 sequence is CASSTRLAGLNEQFF. The CDR3 DNA reads TGTGCCAGCAGCACCCGACTAGCGGGACTAAATGAGCAGTTCTTC.

This clone was detected once. V usage is TRBV28 and J usage is TRBJ2-7; the D is unclear. The V gene's germline CDR1 is MDHEN and CDR2 SYDVKM. The CDR3 spans 15 residues. V lost 4 bases to trimming and J lost 7 bases, with 20 bases between them. CDR3 in amino acids: CASSSNGQDLLEQYF. DNA for the CDR3: TGTGCCAGCAGTTCAAACGGCCAGGATCTCTTAGAGCAGTACTTC.

This chain joins TRBV2 and TRBJ2-1, with D unclear. Germline assignment: CDR1 SNHLY and CDR2 FYNNEI. There are 13 residues in the CDR3. Trimming removed 2 bases at V and 4 bases at J, with 6 bases between. The CDR3 coding sequence is TGTGCCAGCAGTGAACAGCCATACAATGAGCAGTTCTTC. It yields the protein CASSEQPYNEQFF. Variable domain in full (rest from reference TRBV2 and TRBJ2-1): EPEVTQTPSHQVTQMGQEVILRCVPISNHLYFYWYRQILGQKVEFLVSFYNNEISEKSEIFDDQFSVERPDGSNFTLKIRSTKLEDSAMYFCASSEQPYNEQFFGPGTRLTVL.

As regards this clone: Other nucleotide sequences from this sample produce the same CDR3. The gene calls are TRBV5-1 and TRBJ1-5; D not certain. V was shortened by 0 bases and J by 1 base, with 8 bases between the two germline ends. The germline gives CDR1 SGHRS, CDR2 YFSETQ. This CDR3 has 15 amino acids. CDR3 nucleotide sequence: TGCGCCAGCAGCTTGGCCGGGCAGAGCAATCAGCCCCAGCATTTT. Its protein product is CASSLAGQSNQPQHF.